This T cell receptor (beta chain) was obtained from a study of response to subunit inactivated influenza vaccine. Study-wide results and caveats: Researchers suggested that each seasonal influenza vaccination recruits few new T cells.

One entry per CDR3 protein, called by TCRdb with MiXCR from the RT-PCR reads. There are roughly 790,000 distinct CDR3 sequences in the sample; approximately 21% occur only once, and roughly 10% lies in the top ten. Turning to this clonotype: Its antigen is undetermined.

This TCR was recovered from a man aged 50-59 years who received an inactivated influenza vaccine. Sequenced material: PBMCs from blood, taken 4 to 6 days after vaccination.

CDR3 nucleotides: TGTGCCAGCAGCCCCCGGAGGACTAGCTCCTACAATGAGCAGTTCTTC. Translation gives CASSPRRTSSYNEQFF. V usage is TRBV7-8 and J usage is TRBJ2-1; TRBD2 agrees at 7 bases. Trimming took 5 bases from V and 0 from J; bases not matched to a gene: 7. This CDR3 has 16 amino acids. Per the germline V gene, CDR1 is SGHVS and CDR2 is FQNEAQ.